This section outlines one TCR beta chain sequence together with its context. Original handling: Estimation of nucleated cell counts was performed using reference gene primer amplification. Measured with immunoSEQ multiplex PCR; TCRdb has only the in-frame clones, and not every one. The D gene and trimming were derived from the DNA, and the V and J assignments and clone size from that table. This sample has fewer than 250,000 clones, with 75% to 90% found just once. The data were obtained in a study of blood T cell repertoires in COVID-19. Looking at the study overall: Samples came from the United States, Italy and Spain, spanning acute and convalescent COVID-19.

Looked up from germline, CDR1 is MDHEN and CDR2 is SYDVKM. The CDR3 runs to 15 residues. Trimming pared 0 bases from V and 8 bases from J, leaving 15 bases between. The chain has TRBV28 and TRBJ2-3, with a possible D match to TRBD2 (6 bases). The receptor's source is a man aged 35 to 55 with acute or convalescent COVID-19. Sequenced: peripheral blood. CDR3 amino acids: CASSLWWRGGGTQYF. CDR3 DNA sequence: TGTGCCAGCAGTTTATGGTGGAGGGGCGGCGGTACGCAGTATTTT.